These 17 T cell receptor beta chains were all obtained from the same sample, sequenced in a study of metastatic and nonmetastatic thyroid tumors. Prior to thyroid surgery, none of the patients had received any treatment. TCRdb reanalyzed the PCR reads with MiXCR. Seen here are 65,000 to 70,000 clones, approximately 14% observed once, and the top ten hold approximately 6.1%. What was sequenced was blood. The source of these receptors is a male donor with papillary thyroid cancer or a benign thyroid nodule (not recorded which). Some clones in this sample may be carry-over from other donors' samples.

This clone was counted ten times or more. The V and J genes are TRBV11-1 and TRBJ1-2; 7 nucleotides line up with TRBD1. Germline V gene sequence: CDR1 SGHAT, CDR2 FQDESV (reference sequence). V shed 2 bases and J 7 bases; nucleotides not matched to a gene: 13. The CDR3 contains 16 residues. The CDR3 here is CASSLTGTVQVLGYTF. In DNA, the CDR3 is TGTGCCAGCAGCTTAACCGGGACAGTCCAGGTGCTTGGCTACACCTTC.

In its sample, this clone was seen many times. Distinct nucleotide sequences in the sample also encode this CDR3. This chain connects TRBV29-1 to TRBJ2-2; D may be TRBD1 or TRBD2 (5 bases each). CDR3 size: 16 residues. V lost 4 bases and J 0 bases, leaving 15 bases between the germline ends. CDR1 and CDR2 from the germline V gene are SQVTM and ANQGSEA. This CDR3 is CSVVGPGRANTGELFF. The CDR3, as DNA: TGCAGCGTTGTGGGACCAGGGCGGGCGAACACCGGGGAGCTGTTTTTT.

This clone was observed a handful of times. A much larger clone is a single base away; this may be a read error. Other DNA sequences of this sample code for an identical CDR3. CDR3 residues: CSARLSGTGAFRADTQYF. CDR3 in DNA: TGCAGCGCTAGACTCAGCGGGACTGGGGCCTTTAGGGCAGATACGCAGTATTTT. The gene calls are TRBV20-1 and TRBJ2-3; 7 nucleotides agree with TRBD2. The CDR3 loop spans 18 amino acids. Germline-derived CDR1 and CDR2 are DFQATT and SNEGSKA (reference sequence).

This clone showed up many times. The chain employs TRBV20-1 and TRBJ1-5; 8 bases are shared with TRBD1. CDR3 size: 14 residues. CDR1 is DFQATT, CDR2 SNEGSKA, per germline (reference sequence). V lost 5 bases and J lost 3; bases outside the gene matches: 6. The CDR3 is CSAPGQADNQPQHF. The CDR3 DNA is TGCAGTGCTCCGGGACAGGCTGACAATCAGCCCCAGCATTTT.

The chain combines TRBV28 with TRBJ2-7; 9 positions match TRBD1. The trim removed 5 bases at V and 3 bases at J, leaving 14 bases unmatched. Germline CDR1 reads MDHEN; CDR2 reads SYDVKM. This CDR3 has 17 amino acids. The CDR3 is CASSNLVFRDRDYEQYF. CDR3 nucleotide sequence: TGTGCCAGCAGTAACCTTGTCTTTAGGGACAGGGACTACGAGCAGTACTTC.

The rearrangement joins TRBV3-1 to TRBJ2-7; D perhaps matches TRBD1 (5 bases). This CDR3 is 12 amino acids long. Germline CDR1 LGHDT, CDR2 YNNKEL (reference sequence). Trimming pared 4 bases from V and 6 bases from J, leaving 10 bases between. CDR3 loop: CASSRDQGEQYF. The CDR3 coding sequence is TGTGCCAGCAGCCGCGACCAGGGCGAGCAGTACTTC.

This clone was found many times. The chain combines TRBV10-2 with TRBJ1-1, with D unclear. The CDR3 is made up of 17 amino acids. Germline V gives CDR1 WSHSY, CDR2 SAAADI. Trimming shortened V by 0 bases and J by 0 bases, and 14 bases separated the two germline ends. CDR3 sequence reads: CASSESPSVRLNTEAFF. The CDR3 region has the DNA TGCGCCAGCAGTGAGTCCCCCAGTGTTAGATTGAACACTGAAGCTTTCTTT.

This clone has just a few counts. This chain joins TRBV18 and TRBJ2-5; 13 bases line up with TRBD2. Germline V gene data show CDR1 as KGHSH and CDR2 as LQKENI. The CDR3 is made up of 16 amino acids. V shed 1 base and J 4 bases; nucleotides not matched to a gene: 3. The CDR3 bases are TGTGCCAGCTCACCACGGACTAGCGGGAGTGGAGAGACCCAGTACTTC. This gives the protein CASSPRTSGSGETQYF. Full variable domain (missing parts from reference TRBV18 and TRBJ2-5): NAGVMQNPRHLVRRRGQEARLRCSPMKGHSHVYWYRQLPEEGLKFMVYLQKENIIDESGMPKERFSAEFPKEGPSILRIQQVVRGDSAAYFCASSPRTSGSGETQYFGPGTRLLVL.

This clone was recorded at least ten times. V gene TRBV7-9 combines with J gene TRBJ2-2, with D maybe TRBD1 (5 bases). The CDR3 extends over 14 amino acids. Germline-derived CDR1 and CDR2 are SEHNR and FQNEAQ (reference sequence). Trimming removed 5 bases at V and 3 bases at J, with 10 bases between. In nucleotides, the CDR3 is TGTGCCAGCAGCCCCAGGGTGGACACCGGGGAGCTGTTTTTT. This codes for CASSPRVDTGELFF.

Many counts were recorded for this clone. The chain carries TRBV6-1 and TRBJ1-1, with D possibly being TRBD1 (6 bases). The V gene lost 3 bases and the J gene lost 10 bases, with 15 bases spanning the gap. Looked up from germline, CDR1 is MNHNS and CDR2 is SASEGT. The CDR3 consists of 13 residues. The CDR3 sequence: CASSDRSGDGAFF. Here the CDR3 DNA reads TGTGCCAGCAGTGACCGATCAGGGGACGGAGCTTTCTTT.

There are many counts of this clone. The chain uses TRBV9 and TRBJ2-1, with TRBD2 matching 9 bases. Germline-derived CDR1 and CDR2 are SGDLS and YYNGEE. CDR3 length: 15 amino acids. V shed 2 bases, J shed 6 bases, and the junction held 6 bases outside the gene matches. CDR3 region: CASSVVWTSVNEQFF. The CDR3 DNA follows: TGTGCCAGCAGCGTTGTTTGGACTAGCGTCAATGAGCAGTTCTTC.

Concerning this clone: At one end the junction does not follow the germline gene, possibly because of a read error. This chain's CDR3 is CASSLDHGTGGQETRYF. For the CDR3, the DNA is TGTGCCAGCAGCTTGGACCATGGGACAGGGGGTCAAGAGACCCGGTACTTC. The rearrangement joins TRBV5-8 to TRBJ2-5; 11 nucleotides line up with TRBD1. Germline CDR1 and CDR2: SGHTS and YDEGEE. CDR3 length: 17 residues.

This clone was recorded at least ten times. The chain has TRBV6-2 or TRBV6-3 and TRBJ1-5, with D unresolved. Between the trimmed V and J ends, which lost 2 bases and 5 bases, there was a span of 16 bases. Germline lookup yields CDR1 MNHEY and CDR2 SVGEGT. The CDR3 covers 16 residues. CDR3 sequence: CASSYIAAFMDQPQHF. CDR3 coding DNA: TGTGCCAGCAGTTACATCGCTGCCTTTATGGATCAGCCCCAGCATTTT.

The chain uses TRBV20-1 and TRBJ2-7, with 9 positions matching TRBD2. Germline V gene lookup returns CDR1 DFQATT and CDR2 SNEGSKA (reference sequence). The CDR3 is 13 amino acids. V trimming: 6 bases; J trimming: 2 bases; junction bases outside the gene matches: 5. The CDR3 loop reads CSARTSVAYEQYF. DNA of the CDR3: TGCAGTGCGCGGACTAGCGTAGCCTACGAGCAGTACTTC.

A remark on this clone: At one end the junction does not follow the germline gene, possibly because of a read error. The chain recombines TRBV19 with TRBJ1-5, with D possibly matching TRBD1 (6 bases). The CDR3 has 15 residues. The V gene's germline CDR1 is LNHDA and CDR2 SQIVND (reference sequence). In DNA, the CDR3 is TGTGCCAGTAGTGCAGTGGCAGGGGTTAATCAGCCCCATCATTTT. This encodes CASSAVAGVNQPHHF.

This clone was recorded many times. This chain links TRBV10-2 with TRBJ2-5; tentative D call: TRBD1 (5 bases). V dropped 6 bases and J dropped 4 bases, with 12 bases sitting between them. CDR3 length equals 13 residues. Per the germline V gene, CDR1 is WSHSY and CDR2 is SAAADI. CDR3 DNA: TGCGCCAGCAGACAGGTATCAGGAGAGACCCAGTACTTC. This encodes CASRQVSGETQYF.

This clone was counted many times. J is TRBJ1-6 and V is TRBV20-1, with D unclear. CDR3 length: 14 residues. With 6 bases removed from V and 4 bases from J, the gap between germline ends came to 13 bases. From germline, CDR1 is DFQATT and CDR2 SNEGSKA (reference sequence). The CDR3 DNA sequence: TGCAGTGCCACCAGACGGACTTATAATTCACCCCTCCACTTT. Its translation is CSATRRTYNSPLHF.